The 27 T cell receptor beta chains below all came from one sample that was sequenced in a study of T cell repertoires in cytomegalovirus infection. TCRdb redid the calling of the reads with MiXCR, one entry per CDR3 protein. The sample shows about a million distinct CDR3 sequences, roughly 31% of them seen only once. These receptors have no known antigen. The material sequenced was cultured CD8+ T cells from PBMCs, taken from culture after CMV antigen stimulation. The receptors here all came from a human donor in good health (CMV status not recorded). Some clones in this sample may be carry-over from other donors' samples.

This rearrangement joins TRBV4-1 to TRBJ1-1; 10 bases align to TRBD1. This CDR3 is built from 14 residues. V gave up 4 bases and J gave up 5 bases; unmatched junction bases: 4. Germline-derived CDR1 and CDR2 are MGHRA and YSYEKL. Written as DNA, the CDR3 is TGCGCCAGCAGCCGACAGGGGGCAAGGACTGAAGCTTTCTTT. Amino acid sequence: CASSRQGARTEAFF.

In its sample, this clonotype was seen a few times. V usage is TRBV6-2 or TRBV6-3 and J usage is TRBJ2-5; D uncertain. V was pared by 6 bases and J by 4 bases, with 12 bases between. This CDR3 has 13 residues. CDR1 and CDR2 (germline): MNHEY, SVGEGT. CDR3 coding DNA: TGTGCCAGCAGCCCGTTCCGAAGAGAGACCCAGTACTTC. Translated, it gives CASSPFRRETQYF.

A few counts support this clonotype. V usage is TRBV7-6 and J usage is TRBJ1-1; a possible D gene is TRBD1 (5 bases). The CDR3 runs 14 residues. Between the trimmed V and J ends, which lost 8 bases and 1 base, there was a span of 14 bases. Germline V CDR1 and CDR2: SGHVS, FNYEAQ. For the CDR3, the DNA is TGTGCCAGCCTCGGTGGGGCTGCGAACACTGAAGCTTTCTTT. It encodes CASLGGAANTEAFF.

Worth noting for this clonotype: A junction boundary mismatches the germline segment, possibly from a read error. The chain has TRBV7-2 and TRBJ2-1; 7 nucleotides agree with TRBD2. This CDR3 contains 14 residues. CDR1 and CDR2 from the germline V gene are SGHTA and FQGNSA. The CDR3 sequence: CATRAGSSYDEQFF. In DNA form, the CDR3 reads TGTGCCACCAGAGCGGGGAGCTCCTACGATGAGCAGTTCTTC. Full variable domain (outside the CDR3, taken from reference TRBV7-2 and TRBJ2-1): GAGVSQSPSNKVTEKGKDVELRCDPISGHTALYWYRQSLGQGLEFLIYFQGNSAPDKSGLPSDRFSAERTGGSVSTLTIQRTQQEDSAVYLCATRAGSSYDEQFFGPGTRLTVL.

V is TRBV5-6 and J is TRBJ2-2; TRBD1 agrees at 8 bases. J was trimmed by 3 bases and V by 3 bases; bases with no gene match: 10. The CDR3 sequence is 17 residues long. Germline V gene data show CDR1 as SGHDT and CDR2 as YYEEEE. The chain's CDR3 is CASSSFPGQGDTGELFF. Here the CDR3 DNA reads TGTGCCAGCAGCTCGTTTCCCGGACAGGGTGACACCGGGGAGCTGTTTTTT.

This clonotype was recorded a few times. J is TRBJ2-3 and V is TRBV7-3; D is possibly TRBD2 (6 bases). With 5 bases removed from V and 1 base from J, the gap between germline ends came to 16 bases. The germline V gene encodes CDR1 SGHTA and CDR2 FQGTGA. This CDR3 has 16 amino acids. The CDR3 DNA reads as TGTGCCAGCAGCCTCTGGATAGCGGAACGCACAGATACGCAGTATTTT. Protein product: CASSLWIAERTDTQYF.

This chain joins TRBV7-6 and TRBJ2-3; the D call may be TRBD1 or TRBD2 (6 bases each). The CDR3 covers 16 residues. Trimming pared 1 base from V and 2 bases from J, leaving 13 bases between. Germline-derived CDR1 and CDR2 are SGHVS and FNYEAQ. CDR3 bases: TGTGCCAGCAGCTTAGGACTAGGGGGACTCACAGATACGCAGTATTTT. It translates to CASSLGLGGLTDTQYF.

CDR3 in DNA: TGTGCGGGGGGACCCGGCACAGATACGCAGTATTTT. Its translation is CAGGPGTDTQYF. The chain links TRBV6-2 or TRBV6-3 to TRBJ2-3, with D tentatively TRBD2 (6 bases). Per the germline V gene, CDR1 is MNHEY and CDR2 is SVGEGT. The CDR3 contains 12 residues.

The genes are TRBV27 and TRBJ1-5; possible D gene TRBD1, 6 bases. Trimming pared 4 bases from V and 6 bases from J, leaving 13 bases between. The germline gives CDR1 MNHEY, CDR2 SMNVEV (reference sequence). This CDR3 is 14 amino acids long. The CDR3 DNA sequence: TGTGCCAGCAGTTCCTTACAGGGTTCTCAGCCCCAGCATTTT. Amino acids: CASSSLQGSQPQHF.

The CDR3 loop is CASSYSDRMNTEAFF. The CDR3 DNA sequence: TGTGCCAGCAGTTACTCGGACAGGATGAACACTGAAGCTTTCTTT. This sequence joins TRBV6-5 and TRBJ1-1; 7 bases fit TRBD1. This CDR3 is 15 amino acids long. The V segment lost 0 bases and the J segment 0 bases; nucleotides outside the gene matches: 1. The V gene's germline CDR1 is MNHEY and CDR2 SVGAGI.

This clonotype has more than one count but fewer than ten. The rearrangement links TRBV19 to TRBJ2-1; the match to TRBD1 covers 7 bases. The CDR3 is 15 amino acids. V shed 4 bases and J 1 base; nucleotides not matched to a gene: 4. Germline lookup yields CDR1 LNHDA and CDR2 SQIVND (reference sequence). The CDR3 sequence is CASSTQGVSYNEQFF. In DNA form, the CDR3 reads TGTGCCAGTAGTACCCAGGGGGTTTCCTACAATGAGCAGTTCTTC.

About this clonotype itself: A clone one base away is much larger, so this may be a read error. The chain couples TRBV3-1 to TRBJ1-6, with D perhaps matching TRBD1 (5 bases). Germline V gene sequence: CDR1 LGHDT, CDR2 YNNKEL (reference sequence). This CDR3 comprises 15 residues. In DNA form, the CDR3 reads TGTGTCAGCAGCCAAGGCCAGCCGGGGGGTTCACCCCTCCACTTT. Amino acids: CVSSQGQPGGSPLHF.

In this sample, this clonotype turned up many times. The gene calls are TRBV7-3 and TRBJ2-1; 8 nucleotides match TRBD2. This CDR3 region has 16 residues. J was trimmed by 5 bases and V by 5 bases; bases with no gene match: 11. CDR1 is SGHTA, CDR2 FQGTGA, per germline. DNA of the CDR3: TGTGCCAGCAGCCCCGCCCCGGGTAGCGGGGACAATGAGCAGTTCTTC. Translating gives CASSPAPGSGDNEQFF.

This clonotype was counted ten times or more. The V gene is TRBV7-9, the J gene TRBJ2-7, with D unclear. V shed 4 bases and J shed 2 bases, with 9 bases lying between them. Germline V gene lookup returns CDR1 SEHNR and CDR2 FQNEAQ (reference sequence). This CDR3 is 13 amino acids long. The CDR3 spells CASSSGSPYEQYF. As DNA, the CDR3 is TGTGCCAGCAGCTCCGGGTCCCCCTACGAGCAGTACTTC.

This clonotype was seen at least ten times. A read error may produce the germline difference seen at one junction end. J is TRBJ2-1 and V is TRBV7-7; 9 nucleotides line up with TRBD1. Germline loops: CDR1 SSHAT, CDR2 FNYEAQ (reference sequence). This CDR3 comprises 15 residues. CDR3 sequence (DNA): TGTGCTAGCAGCTTAGGGACAGGGTCTGTGGGTGAGCAGTTCTTC. Amino acid sequence: CASSLGTGSVGEQFF. The whole variable domain, remainder taken from reference TRBV7-7 and TRBJ2-1, is GAGVSQSPRYKVTKRGQDVTLRCDPISSHATLYWYQQALGQGPEFLTYFNYEAQPDKSGLPSDRFSAERPEGSISTLTIQRTEQRDSAMYRCASSLGTGSVGEQFFGPGTRLTVL.

The chain combines TRBV6-2 or TRBV6-3 with TRBJ2-5, with D perhaps TRBD2 (7 bases). Germline V gives CDR1 MNHEY, CDR2 SVGEGT. Between the trimmed V and J ends, which lost 5 bases and 0 bases, there was a span of 16 bases. The CDR3 length is 16 residues. The CDR3 DNA reads as TGTGCCAGCAGTGAGGGGGGGGTTGAGGACCAAGAGACCCAGTACTTC. Translating gives CASSEGGVEDQETQYF.

The V and J genes are TRBV6-6 and TRBJ2-1; D is ambiguous. V lost 4 bases, J lost 8 bases, and 9 bases lay in between. The CDR3 runs 12 residues. The V gene's germline CDR1 is MNHNY and CDR2 SVGAGI (reference sequence). The CDR3 loop is CASSSSPYEQFF. The CDR3 DNA reads TGTGCCAGCAGTTCGAGCCCCTATGAGCAGTTCTTC.

The chain is built from TRBV6-6 and TRBJ1-1, with D maybe TRBD1 (6 bases). V lost 2 bases, J lost 7 bases, and 11 bases lay in between. CDR1 is MNHNY and CDR2 is SVGAGI in the germline V gene (reference sequence). The CDR3 is 13 amino acids. Here the CDR3 DNA reads TGTGCCAGCAGTTACGACGGACAGATTGAAGCTTTCTTT. It encodes CASSYDGQIEAFF.

The chain uses TRBV28 and TRBJ2-1; D ambiguous. Germline CDR1 MDHEN, CDR2 SYDVKM. CDR3 length equals 14 residues. Trimming removed 2 bases from V and 10 bases from J, with 15 bases in between. This CDR3 is CASSLVVGPGEQFF. DNA for the CDR3: TGTGCCAGCAGTTTAGTTGTCGGGCCTGGGGAGCAGTTCTTC.

This clonotype has at least ten counts. V and J are TRBV7-8 and TRBJ1-1; 8 nucleotides align to TRBD1. Per germline, CDR1 SGHVS and CDR2 FQNEAQ. The V and J ends lost 5 bases and 2 bases, in that order; junction bases with no gene match: 7. This CDR3 comprises 15 residues. Here the CDR3 DNA reads TGTGCCAGCAGCGTACCGACAGGGGTAAACACTGAAGCTTTCTTT. Translation: CASSVPTGVNTEAFF.

This clonotype has a handful of counts. The chain is built from TRBV6-5 and TRBJ2-1, with TRBD2 matching 10 bases. V lost 0 bases and J lost 4; bases outside the gene matches: 9. CDR3 length: 18 amino acids. Germline assignment: CDR1 MNHEY and CDR2 SVGAGI. The CDR3 bases are TGTGCCAGCAGTTACTCTCCTCTAGCGGGGGTCGTTTACAATGAGCAGTTCTTC. Translation: CASSYSPLAGVVYNEQFF.

This clonotype has a handful of counts. The rearrangement links TRBV7-9 to TRBJ2-3, with D perhaps matching TRBD1 or TRBD2 (5 bases each). Germline V lookup: CDR1 SEHNR, CDR2 FQNEAQ (reference sequence). Trimming took 4 bases from V and 4 from J, leaving 12 bases between them. The CDR3 consists of 14 residues. The CDR3 loop reads CASSSLGDPDTQYF. DNA of the CDR3: TGTGCCAGCAGCTCACTGGGGGACCCAGATACGCAGTATTTT.

In its sample, this clonotype was seen a few times. In DNA, the CDR3 is TGTGCCAGTACTGGGTATGGGGAGACCCAGTACTTC. As protein: CASTGYGETQYF. The V call is TRBV19, the J call TRBJ2-5, with D unresolved. The CDR3 spans 12 residues. V was pared by 7 bases and J by 5 bases, with 11 bases between. Germline CDR1 and CDR2: LNHDA and SQIVND (reference sequence).

This chain uses TRBV7-9 with TRBJ2-3, with D uncertain. The germline CDR1 and CDR2 sequences are SEHNR and FQNEAQ (reference sequence). The V end was cut by 0 bases, the J end by 0 bases, with 7 bases between. This CDR3 spans 15 amino acids. CDR3 sequence (DNA): TGTGCCAGCAGCTTAGCTAGCAGAAGCACAGATACGCAGTATTTT. This translates into CASSLASRSTDTQYF.

This clonotype was picked up many times. The chain links TRBV7-3 to TRBJ2-5; 9 positions agree with TRBD2. V was clipped by 5 bases and J by 2 bases; unmatched bases: 6. Germline CDR1 is SGHTA and CDR2 is FQGTGA. The CDR3 has 15 amino acids. CDR3 residues: CASSEGLALQETQYF. In DNA form, the CDR3 reads TGTGCCAGCAGCGAGGGACTAGCACTTCAAGAGACCCAGTACTTC.

This clonotype showed up just a few times. J is TRBJ1-2 and V is TRBV7-8; TRBD1 agrees at 8 bases. CDR1 is SGHVS and CDR2 is FQNEAQ in the germline V gene. There are 15 residues in the CDR3. J lost 2 bases, V lost 1 base, and 3 bases had no gene match. Here the CDR3 DNA reads TGTGCCAGCAGCTTAGTTAACAGGGGGAACTATGGCTACACCTTC. Amino acids: CASSLVNRGNYGYTF.

The sample holds a few counts of this clonotype. The J gene is TRBJ2-1, the V gene TRBV6-1, with D perhaps TRBD2 (6 bases). Per the germline V gene, CDR1 is MNHNS and CDR2 is SASEGT. The CDR3 totals 13 residues. V dropped 5 bases and J dropped 9 bases, with 14 bases sitting between them. CDR3 residues: CASSSLGAGEQFF. In nucleotides, the CDR3 is TGTGCCAGCAGTTCGCTCGGAGCGGGTGAGCAGTTCTTC.